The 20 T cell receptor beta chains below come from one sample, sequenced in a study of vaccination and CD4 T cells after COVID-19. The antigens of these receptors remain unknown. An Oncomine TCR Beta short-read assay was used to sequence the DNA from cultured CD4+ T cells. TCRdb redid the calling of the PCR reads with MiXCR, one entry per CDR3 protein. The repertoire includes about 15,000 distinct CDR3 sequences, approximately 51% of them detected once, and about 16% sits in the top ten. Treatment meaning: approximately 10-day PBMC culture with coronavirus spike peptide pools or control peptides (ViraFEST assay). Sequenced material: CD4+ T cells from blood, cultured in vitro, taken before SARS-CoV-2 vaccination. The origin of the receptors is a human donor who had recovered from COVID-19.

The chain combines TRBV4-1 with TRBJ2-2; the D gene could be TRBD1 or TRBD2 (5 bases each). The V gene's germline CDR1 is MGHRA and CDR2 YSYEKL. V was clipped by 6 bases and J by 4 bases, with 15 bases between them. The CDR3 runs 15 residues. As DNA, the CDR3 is TGCGCCAGCAGAGGGTTTGTCGGGGCCACCGGGGAGCTGTTTTTT. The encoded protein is CASRGFVGATGELFF.

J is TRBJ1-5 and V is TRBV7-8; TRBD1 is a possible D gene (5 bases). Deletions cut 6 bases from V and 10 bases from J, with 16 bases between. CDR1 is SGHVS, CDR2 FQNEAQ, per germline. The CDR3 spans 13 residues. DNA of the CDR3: TGTGCCAGCAGTTCACAGGAAAGGAACCCCCAGCATTTT. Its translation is CASSSQERNPQHF. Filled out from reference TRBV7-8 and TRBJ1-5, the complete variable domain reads GAGVSQSPRYKVAKRGQDVALRCDPISGHVSLFWYQQALGQGPEFLTYFQNEAQLDKSGLPSDRFFAERPEGSVSTLKIQRTQQEDSAVYLCASSSQERNPQHFGDGTRLSIL.

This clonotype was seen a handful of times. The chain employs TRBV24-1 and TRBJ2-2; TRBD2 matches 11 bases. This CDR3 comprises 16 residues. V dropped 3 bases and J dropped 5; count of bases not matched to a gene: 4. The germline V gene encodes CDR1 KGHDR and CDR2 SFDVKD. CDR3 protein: CATSDLAGGETGELFF. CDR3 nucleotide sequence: TGTGCCACCAGTGATCTAGCGGGAGGTGAGACCGGGGAGCTGTTTTTT.

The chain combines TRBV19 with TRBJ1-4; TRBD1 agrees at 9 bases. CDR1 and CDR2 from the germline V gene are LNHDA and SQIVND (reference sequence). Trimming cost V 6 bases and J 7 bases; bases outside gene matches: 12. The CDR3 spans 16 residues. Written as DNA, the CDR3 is TGTGCCAGTAGCCAAGGACAGGGGCAAAGGATTGAAAAACTGTTTTTT. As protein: CASSQGQGQRIEKLFF. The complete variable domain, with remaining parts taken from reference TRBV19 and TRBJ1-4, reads DGGITQSPKYLFRKEGQNVTLSCEQNLNHDAMYWYRQDPGQGLRLIYYSQIVNDFQKGDIAEGYSVSREKKESFPLTVTSAQKNPTAFYLCASSQGQGQRIEKLFFGSGTQLSVL.

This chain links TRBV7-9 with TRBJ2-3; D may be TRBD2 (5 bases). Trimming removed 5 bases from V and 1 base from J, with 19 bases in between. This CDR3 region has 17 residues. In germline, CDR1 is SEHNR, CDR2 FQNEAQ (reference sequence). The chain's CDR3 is CASSLAGGFLRTDTQYF. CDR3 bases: TGTGCCAGCAGCCTGGCGGGTGGTTTCCTCCGCACAGATACGCAGTATTTT.

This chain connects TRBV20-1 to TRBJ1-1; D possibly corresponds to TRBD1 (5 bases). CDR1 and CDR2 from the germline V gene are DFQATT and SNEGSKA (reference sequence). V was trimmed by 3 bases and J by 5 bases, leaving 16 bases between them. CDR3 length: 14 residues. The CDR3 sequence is CSASQGGPVTEAFF. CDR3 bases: TGCAGTGCTAGTCAGGGAGGGCCGGTTACTGAAGCTTTCTTT.

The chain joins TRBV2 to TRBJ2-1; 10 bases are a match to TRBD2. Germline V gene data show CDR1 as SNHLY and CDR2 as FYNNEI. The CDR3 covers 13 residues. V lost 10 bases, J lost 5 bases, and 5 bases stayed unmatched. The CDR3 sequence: CATGLAAHNEQFF. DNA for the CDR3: TGTGCCACCGGACTAGCGGCCCACAATGAGCAGTTCTTC.

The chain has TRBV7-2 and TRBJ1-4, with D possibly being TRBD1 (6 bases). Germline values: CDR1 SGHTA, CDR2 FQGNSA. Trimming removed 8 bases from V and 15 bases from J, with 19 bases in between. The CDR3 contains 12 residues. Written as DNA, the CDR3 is TGTGCCAGCGGATCCCTGGGGGGCTTGGTGTTTTTT. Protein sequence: CASGSLGGLVFF.

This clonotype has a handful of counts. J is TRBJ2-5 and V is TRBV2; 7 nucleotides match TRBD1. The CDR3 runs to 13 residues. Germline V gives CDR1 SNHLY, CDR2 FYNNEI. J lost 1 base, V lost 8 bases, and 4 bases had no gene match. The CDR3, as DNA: TGTGCCAGCTCCGGGACAGTCCAAGAGACCCAGTACTTC. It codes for CASSGTVQETQYF.

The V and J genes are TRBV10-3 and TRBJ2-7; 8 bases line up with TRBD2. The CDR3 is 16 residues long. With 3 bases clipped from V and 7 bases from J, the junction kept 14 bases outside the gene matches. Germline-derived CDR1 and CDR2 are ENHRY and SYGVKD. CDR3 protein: CAISDAGKRETQEQYF. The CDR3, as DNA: TGTGCCATCAGTGATGCGGGTAAGCGGGAGACCCAGGAGCAGTACTTC.

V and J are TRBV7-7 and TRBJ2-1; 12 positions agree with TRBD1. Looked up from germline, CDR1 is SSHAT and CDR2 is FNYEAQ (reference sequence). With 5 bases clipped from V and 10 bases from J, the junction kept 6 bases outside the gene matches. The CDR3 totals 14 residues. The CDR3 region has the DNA TGTGCCAGCAGCACGGGACAGGGGGCCAACGAGCAGTTCTTC. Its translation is CASSTGQGANEQFF. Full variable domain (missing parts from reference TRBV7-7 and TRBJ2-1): GAGVSQSPRYKVTKRGQDVTLRCDPISSHATLYWYQQALGQGPEFLTYFNYEAQPDKSGLPSDRFSAERPEGSISTLTIQRTEQRDSAMYRCASSTGQGANEQFFGPGTRLTVL.

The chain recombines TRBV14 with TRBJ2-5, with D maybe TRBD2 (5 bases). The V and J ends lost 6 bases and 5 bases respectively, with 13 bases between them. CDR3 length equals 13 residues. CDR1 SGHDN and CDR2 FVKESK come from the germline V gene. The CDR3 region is CASSQRPGETQYF. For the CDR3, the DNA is TGTGCCAGCAGTCAACGGCCGGGGGAGACCCAGTACTTC.

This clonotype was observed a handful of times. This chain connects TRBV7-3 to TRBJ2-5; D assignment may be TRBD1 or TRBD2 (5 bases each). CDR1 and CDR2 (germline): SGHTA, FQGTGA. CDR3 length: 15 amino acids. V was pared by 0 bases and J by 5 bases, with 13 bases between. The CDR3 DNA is TGTGCCAGCAGCTTAACCCGGGGCCTTGGGGAGACCCAGTACTTC. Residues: CASSLTRGLGETQYF.

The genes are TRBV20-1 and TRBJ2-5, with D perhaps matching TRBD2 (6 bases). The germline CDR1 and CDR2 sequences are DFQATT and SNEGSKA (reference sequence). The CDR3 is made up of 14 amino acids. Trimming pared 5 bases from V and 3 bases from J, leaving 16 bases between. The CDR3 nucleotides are TGCAGTGCTGGGTGGGGACTTAGCGAAGAGACCCAGTACTTC. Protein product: CSAGWGLSEETQYF.

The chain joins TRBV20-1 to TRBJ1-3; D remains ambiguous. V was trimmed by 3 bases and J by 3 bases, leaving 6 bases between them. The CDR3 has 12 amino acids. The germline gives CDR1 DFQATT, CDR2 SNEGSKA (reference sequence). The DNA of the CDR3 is TGCAGTGCTAGTCTCGGTGGAAACACCATATATTTT. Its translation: CSASLGGNTIYF.

For the CDR3, the DNA is TGTGCCAGCATAGGGGTACTGGACCTTTACGAGCAGTACTTC. This sequence encodes CASIGVLDLYEQYF. The chain couples TRBV2 to TRBJ2-7, with a tentative D call TRBD1 (5 bases). The CDR3 extends over 14 amino acids. Germline V gene sequence: CDR1 SNHLY, CDR2 FYNNEI. The V end was cut by 7 bases, the J end by 4 bases, with 17 bases between. Drawing the rest from reference TRBV2 and TRBJ2-7, the complete variable domain is EPEVTQTPSHQVTQMGQEVILRCVPISNHLYFYWYRQILGQKVEFLVSFYNNEISEKSEIFDDQFSVERPDGSNFTLKIRSTKLEDSAMYFCASIGVLDLYEQYFGPGTRLTVT.

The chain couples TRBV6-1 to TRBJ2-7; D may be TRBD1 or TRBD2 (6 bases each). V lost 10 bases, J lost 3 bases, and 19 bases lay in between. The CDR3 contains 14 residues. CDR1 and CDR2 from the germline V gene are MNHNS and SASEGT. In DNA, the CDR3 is TGTGCCACGCGCTGGGGGCGGGATAGCTACGAGCAGTACTTC. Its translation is CATRWGRDSYEQYF.

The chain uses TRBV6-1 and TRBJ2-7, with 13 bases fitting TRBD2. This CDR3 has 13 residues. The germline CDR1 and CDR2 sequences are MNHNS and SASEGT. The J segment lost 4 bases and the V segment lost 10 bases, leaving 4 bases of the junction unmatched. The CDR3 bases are TGTGCCACGGGGACTAGCGGGATATACGAGCAGTACTTC. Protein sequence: CATGTSGIYEQYF.

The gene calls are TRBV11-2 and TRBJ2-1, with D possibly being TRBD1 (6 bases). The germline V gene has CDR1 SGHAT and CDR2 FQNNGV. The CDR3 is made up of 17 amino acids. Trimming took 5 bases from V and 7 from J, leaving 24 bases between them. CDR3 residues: CASSTRDGQGQRNEQFF. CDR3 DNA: TGTGCCAGCAGCACTAGGGATGGGCAGGGGCAAAGGAATGAGCAGTTCTTC.

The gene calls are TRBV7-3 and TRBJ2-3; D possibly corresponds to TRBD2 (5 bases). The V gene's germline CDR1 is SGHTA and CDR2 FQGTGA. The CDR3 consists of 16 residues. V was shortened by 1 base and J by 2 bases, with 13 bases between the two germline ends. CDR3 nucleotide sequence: TGTGCCAGCAGCTTAAACGCCGGGATTAACACAGATACGCAGTATTTT. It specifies CASSLNAGINTDTQYF.